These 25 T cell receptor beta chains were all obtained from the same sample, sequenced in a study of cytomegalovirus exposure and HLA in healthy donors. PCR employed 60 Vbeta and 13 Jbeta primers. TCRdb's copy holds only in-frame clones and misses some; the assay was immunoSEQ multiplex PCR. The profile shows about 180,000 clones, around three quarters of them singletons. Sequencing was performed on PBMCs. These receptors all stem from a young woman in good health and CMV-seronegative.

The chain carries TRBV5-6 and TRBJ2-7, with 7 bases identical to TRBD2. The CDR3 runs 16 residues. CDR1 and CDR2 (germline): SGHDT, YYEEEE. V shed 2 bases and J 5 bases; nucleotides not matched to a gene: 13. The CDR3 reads CASSLVWEGRFNEQYF. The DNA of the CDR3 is TGTGCCAGCAGCTTAGTTTGGGAGGGAAGGTTCAACGAGCAGTACTTC.

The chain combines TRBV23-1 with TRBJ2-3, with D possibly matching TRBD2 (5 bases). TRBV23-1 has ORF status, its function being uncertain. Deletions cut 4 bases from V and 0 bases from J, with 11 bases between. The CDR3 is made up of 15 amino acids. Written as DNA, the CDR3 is TGCGCCAGCAGTCCTGAGCGGAAAAGCACAGATACGCAGTATTTT. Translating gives CASSPERKSTDTQYF.

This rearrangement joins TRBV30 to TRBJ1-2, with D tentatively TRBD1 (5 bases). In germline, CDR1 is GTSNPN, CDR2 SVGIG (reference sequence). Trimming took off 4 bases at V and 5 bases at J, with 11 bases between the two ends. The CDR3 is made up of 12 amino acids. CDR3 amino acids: CAWIIGGYGYTF. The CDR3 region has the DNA TGTGCCTGGATAATCGGGGGATATGGCTACACCTTC.

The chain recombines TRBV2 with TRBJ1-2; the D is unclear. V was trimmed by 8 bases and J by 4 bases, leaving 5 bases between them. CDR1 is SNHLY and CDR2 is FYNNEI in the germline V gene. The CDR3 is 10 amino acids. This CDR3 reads CASLFYGYTF. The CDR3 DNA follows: TGTGCCAGCTTATTCTATGGCTACACCTTC.

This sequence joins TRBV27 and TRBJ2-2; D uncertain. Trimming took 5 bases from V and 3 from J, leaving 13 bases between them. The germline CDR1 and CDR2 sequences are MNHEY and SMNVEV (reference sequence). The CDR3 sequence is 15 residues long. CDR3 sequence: CASSPSVLYTGELFF. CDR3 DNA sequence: TGTGCCAGCAGTCCATCGGTGCTCTACACCGGGGAGCTGTTTTTT.

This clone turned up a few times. CDR3 protein: CASSLLEPQYF. In DNA, the CDR3 is TGTGCCAGCAGCTTATTAGAGCCCCAGTACTTC. This chain connects TRBV11-2 to TRBJ2-7, with D hard to call. Trimming pared 2 bases from V and 10 bases from J, leaving 9 bases between. The CDR3 totals 11 residues. Germline CDR1 is SGHAT and CDR2 is FQNNGV.

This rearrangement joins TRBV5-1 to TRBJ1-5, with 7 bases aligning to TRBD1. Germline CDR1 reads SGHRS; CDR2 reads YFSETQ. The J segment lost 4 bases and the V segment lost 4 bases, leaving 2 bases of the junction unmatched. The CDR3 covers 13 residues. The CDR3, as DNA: TGCGCCAGCAGCCAGACAGGGAATCAGCCCCAGCATTTT. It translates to CASSQTGNQPQHF.

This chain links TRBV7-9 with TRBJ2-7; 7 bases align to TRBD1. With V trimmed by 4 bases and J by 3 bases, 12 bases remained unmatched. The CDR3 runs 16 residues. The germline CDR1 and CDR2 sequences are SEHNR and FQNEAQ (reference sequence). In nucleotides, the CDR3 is TGTGCCAGCAGCTGGGACAGTGCAGACTATCACTACGAGCAGTACTTC. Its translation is CASSWDSADYHYEQYF.

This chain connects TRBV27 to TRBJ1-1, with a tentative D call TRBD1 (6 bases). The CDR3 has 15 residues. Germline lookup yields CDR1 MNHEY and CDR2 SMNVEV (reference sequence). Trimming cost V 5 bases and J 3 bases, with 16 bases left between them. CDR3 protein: CASSRSSGADTEAFF. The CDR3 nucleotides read TGTGCCAGCAGTAGGTCGTCAGGGGCGGACACTGAAGCTTTCTTT.

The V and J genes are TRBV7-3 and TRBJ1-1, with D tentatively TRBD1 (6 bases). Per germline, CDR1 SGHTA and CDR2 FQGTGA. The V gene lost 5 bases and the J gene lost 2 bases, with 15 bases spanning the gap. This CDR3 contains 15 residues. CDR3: CASSPRGGANTEAFF. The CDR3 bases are TGTGCCAGCAGCCCCCGTGGGGGGGCAAACACTGAAGCTTTCTTT.

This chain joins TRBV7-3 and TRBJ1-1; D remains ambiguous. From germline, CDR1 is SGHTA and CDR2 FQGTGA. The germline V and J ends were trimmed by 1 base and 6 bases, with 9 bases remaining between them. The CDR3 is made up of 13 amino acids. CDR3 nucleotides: TGTGCCAGCAGCTTAATCGTCCTCTCTGAAGCTTTCTTT. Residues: CASSLIVLSEAFF.

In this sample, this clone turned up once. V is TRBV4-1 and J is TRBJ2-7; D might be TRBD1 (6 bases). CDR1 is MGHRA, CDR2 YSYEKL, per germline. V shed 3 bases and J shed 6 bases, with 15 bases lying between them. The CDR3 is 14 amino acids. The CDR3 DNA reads TGCGCCAGCAGCCAGGTCGCTAGGGGGAGCGAGCAGTACTTC. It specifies CASSQVARGSEQYF.

CDR3: CASSSRTSGDLYF. CDR3 nucleotides: TGTGCCAGCAGCTCCAGGACTAGCGGGGACCTGTACTTC. The V gene is TRBV7-2, the J gene TRBJ2-7, with 12 bases aligning to TRBD2. V shed 4 bases, J shed 12 bases, and the junction held 7 bases outside the gene matches. Germline CDR1 is SGHTA and CDR2 is FQGNSA. The CDR3 runs 13 residues.

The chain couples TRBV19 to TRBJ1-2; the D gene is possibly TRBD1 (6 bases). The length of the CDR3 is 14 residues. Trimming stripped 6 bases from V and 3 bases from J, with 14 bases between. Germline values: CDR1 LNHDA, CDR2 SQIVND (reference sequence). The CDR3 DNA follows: TGTGCCAGTAGAAGAAAGGGGGGGGACTATGGCTACACCTTC. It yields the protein CASRRKGGDYGYTF. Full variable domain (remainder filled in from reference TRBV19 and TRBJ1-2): DGGITQSPKYLFRKEGQNVTLSCEQNLNHDAMYWYRQDPGQGLRLIYYSQIVNDFQKGDIAEGYSVSREKKESFPLTVTSAQKNPTAFYLCASRRKGGDYGYTFGSGTRLTVV.

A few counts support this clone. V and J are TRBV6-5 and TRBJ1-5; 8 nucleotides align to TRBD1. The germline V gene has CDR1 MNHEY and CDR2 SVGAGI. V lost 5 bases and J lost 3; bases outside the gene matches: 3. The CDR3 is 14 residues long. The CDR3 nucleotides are TGTGCCAGCAGTGAACAGGGGGACAATCAGCCCCAGCATTTT. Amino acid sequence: CASSEQGDNQPQHF.

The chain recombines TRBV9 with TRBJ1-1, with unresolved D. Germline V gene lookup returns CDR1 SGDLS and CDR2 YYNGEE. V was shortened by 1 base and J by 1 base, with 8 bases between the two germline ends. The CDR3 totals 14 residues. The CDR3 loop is CASSVHTANTEAFF. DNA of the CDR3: TGTGCCAGCAGCGTACACACAGCGAACACTGAAGCTTTCTTT.

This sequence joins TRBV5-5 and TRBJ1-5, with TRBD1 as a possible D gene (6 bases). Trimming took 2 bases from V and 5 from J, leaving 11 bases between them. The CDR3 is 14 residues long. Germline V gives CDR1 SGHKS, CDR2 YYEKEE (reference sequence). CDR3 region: CASSFGQNYQPQHF. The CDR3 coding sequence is TGTGCCAGCAGCTTTGGACAGAACTATCAGCCCCAGCATTTT.

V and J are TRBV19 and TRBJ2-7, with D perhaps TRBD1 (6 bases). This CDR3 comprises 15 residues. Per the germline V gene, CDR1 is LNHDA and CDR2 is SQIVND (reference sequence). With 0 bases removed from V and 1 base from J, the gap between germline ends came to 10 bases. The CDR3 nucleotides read TGTGCCAGTAGTATAGATCTAGGGGGATCCTACGAGCAGTACTTC. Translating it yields CASSIDLGGSYEQYF.

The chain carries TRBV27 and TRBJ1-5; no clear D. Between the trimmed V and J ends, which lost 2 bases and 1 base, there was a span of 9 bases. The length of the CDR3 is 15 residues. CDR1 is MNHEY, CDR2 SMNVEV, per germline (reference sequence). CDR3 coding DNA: TGTGCCAGCAGTTTAATCGGGGTGAGCAATCAGCCCCAGCATTTT. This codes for CASSLIGVSNQPQHF.

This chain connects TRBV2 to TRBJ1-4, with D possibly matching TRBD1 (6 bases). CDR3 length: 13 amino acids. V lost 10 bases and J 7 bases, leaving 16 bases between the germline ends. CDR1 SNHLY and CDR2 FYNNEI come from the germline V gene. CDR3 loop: CATEGRTVEKLFF. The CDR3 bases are TGTGCCACCGAGGGGCGGACAGTTGAAAAACTGTTTTTT.

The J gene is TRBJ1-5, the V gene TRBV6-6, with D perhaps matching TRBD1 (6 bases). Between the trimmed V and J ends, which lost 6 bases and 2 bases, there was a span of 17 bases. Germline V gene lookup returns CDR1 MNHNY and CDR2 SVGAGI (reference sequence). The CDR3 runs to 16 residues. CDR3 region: CASRAEQGAGNQPQHF. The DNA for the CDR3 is TGTGCCAGCAGGGCGGAACAGGGAGCGGGCAATCAGCCCCAGCATTTT.

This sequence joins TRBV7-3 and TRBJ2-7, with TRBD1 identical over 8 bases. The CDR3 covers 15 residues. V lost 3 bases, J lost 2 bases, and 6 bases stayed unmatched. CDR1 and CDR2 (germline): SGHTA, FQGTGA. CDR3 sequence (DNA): TGTGCCAGCAGCTTCGACAGGGGTTCTCCCTACGAGCAGTACTTC. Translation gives CASSFDRGSPYEQYF.

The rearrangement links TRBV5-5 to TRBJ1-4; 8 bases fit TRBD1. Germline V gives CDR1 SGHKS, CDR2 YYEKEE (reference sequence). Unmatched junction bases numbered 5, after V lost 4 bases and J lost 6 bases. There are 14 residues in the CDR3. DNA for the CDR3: TGTGCCAGCAGCACTCAGACAGGGGATGAAAAACTGTTTTTT. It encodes CASSTQTGDEKLFF.

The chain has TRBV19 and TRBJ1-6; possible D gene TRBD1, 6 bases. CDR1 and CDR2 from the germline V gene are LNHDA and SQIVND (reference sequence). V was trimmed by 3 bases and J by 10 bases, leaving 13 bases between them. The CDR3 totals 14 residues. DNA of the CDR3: TGTGCCAGTAGTATGGGGGACATGGTGTCACCCCTCCACTTT. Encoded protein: CASSMGDMVSPLHF.

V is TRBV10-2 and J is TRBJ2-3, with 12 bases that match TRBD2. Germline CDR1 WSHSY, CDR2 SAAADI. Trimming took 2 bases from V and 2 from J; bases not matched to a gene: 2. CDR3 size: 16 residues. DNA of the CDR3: TGCGCCAGCAGTGAGCCTAGCGGGGGGGCCACAGATACGCAGTATTTT. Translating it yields CASSEPSGGATDTQYF.